The clone carrying this T cell receptor beta chain was counted a single time. Its antigen is as yet unknown. Germline V gene data show CDR1 as LNHDA and CDR2 as SQIVND (reference sequence). The V end lost 1 base, the J end lost 4 bases, and 11 bases lay between the germline ends. The CDR3 contains 15 residues. The data are from a study of cytomegalovirus exposure and HLA in healthy donors. Points from the study as a whole: Prediction of most subjects' HLA-A and HLA-B alleles by TCR beta sequences was reportedly accurate. Cytomegalovirus association was listed for 164 TCR beta chains. Segments of the TCR beta V type were, in most cases, productive about 87% or about 30% of the time in an earlier analysis. Further analysis, carried out later, found HLA-associated TCR beta chains more clonally expanded than equally common other chains.

The PCR had 60 Vbeta and 13 Jbeta primers. Measured with immunoSEQ multiplex PCR; TCRdb has only the in-frame clones, and not every one. Altogether 210,000 or so clones are present, 70% to 90% being singletons, with the ten largest covering around 0.22%. Input material: PBMCs. This clonotype was sampled from a girl aged 2-15 years in good health and CMV-seronegative. The J gene is TRBJ1-5, the V gene TRBV19, with D possibly being TRBD1 (6 bases). The CDR3 loop is CASSIAPQGNQPQHF. In DNA form, the CDR3 reads TGTGCCAGTAGTATAGCGCCCCAGGGGAATCAGCCCCAGCATTTT.